Shown below are 5 T cell receptor beta chains from a single sample sequenced in a study of T cells after somatic rescue of genetic block. The repertoire was sequenced with immunoSEQ multiplex PCR; TCRdb's copy has only in-frame clones and lacks some. The sample lists roughly 65,000 clones; 92% were seen once. Sequenced sample: peripheral blood mononuclear cells (PBMCs). All receptors come from a man aged 35-49 years.

This clone was counted a single time. V and J are TRBV5-4 and TRBJ2-5; no definite D call. CDR1 and CDR2 (germline): SGHNT, YYREEE (reference sequence). V shed 0 bases and J shed 7 bases, with 10 bases lying between them. The CDR3 runs to 13 residues. The CDR3 loop reads CASSLDKLGTQYF. In nucleotides, the CDR3 is TGTGCCAGCAGCTTGGACAAGCTGGGGACCCAGTACTTC.

This clone was recorded a few times. The chain has TRBV30 and TRBJ2-2; 8 nucleotides line up with TRBD1. Germline V gene sequence: CDR1 GTSNPN, CDR2 SVGIG (reference sequence). The CDR3 has 15 amino acids. Trimming cost V 3 bases and J 1 base; bases outside gene matches: 4. This CDR3 reads CAWRLDRGNTGELFF. Here the CDR3 DNA reads TGTGCCTGGAGGCTAGACAGGGGGAACACCGGGGAGCTGTTTTTT.

This clone was observed once. This chain links TRBV5-1 with TRBJ2-1; 7 bases match TRBD2. CDR1 is SGHRS and CDR2 is YFSETQ in the germline V gene. Unmatched junction bases numbered 5, after V lost 1 base and J lost 4 bases. CDR3 length: 15 residues. CDR3 residues: CASSLYVGGYNEQFF. The CDR3 coding sequence is TGCGCCAGCAGCTTGTATGTGGGGGGGTACAATGAGCAGTTCTTC. The full variable domain, in which reference TRBV5-1 and TRBJ2-1 provide the parts outside the CDR3, is KAGVTQTPRYLIKTRGQQVTLSCSPISGHRSVSWYQQTPGQGLQFLFEYFSETQRNKGNFPGRFSGRQFSNSRSEMNVSTLELGDSALYLCASSLYVGGYNEQFFGPGTRLTVL.

Only one count was recorded for this clone. V is TRBV29-1 and J is TRBJ2-3; 8 bases align to TRBD2. Trimming removed 5 bases from V and 6 bases from J; junction bases left unmatched: 13. This CDR3 comprises 15 residues. CDR1 is SQVTM, CDR2 ANQGSEA, per germline. In DNA, the CDR3 is TGCAGCGTTCAAAAAAATAGCGGGACCGGGGATACGCAGTATTTT. This gives the protein CSVQKNSGTGDTQYF.

This chain joins TRBV6-5 and TRBJ2-2; D might be TRBD1 or TRBD2, each matching 7 bases. The V and J ends lost 6 bases and 4 bases respectively, with 15 bases between them. The germline V gene encodes CDR1 MNHEY and CDR2 SVGAGI. This CDR3 has 15 amino acids. Written as DNA, the CDR3 is TGTGCCAGCAGAAGACAGGGCGGGGGCACCGGGGAGCTGTTTTTT. This sequence encodes CASRRQGGGTGELFF.